Below are 22 T cell receptor beta chains sequenced from a single sample in a study of chemoradiotherapy in HPV16-positive cancers. Here immunoSEQ multiplex PCR was the method, and the copy in TCRdb shows in-frame clones only, minus some. The repertoire holds 35,000 to 45,000 clones, with 76% as singletons. Sample: blood, taken from a patient who underwent chemoradiotherapy. Receptors were obtained from a human donor with HPV-associated anogenital cancer.

The V call is TRBV7-9, the J call TRBJ1-2; 7 nucleotides align to TRBD1. This CDR3 is built from 15 residues. Losses at the gene ends were 5 bases for V and 6 bases for J; bases not matched to a gene: 12. Germline V gives CDR1 SEHNR, CDR2 FQNEAQ (reference sequence). CDR3 coding DNA: TGTGCCAGCAGCCCTCGACAGGGTGTCGGTGATGGCTACACCTTC. Protein: CASSPRQGVGDGYTF.

This chain links TRBV5-1 with TRBJ2-1, with 7 positions matching TRBD2. Germline assignment: CDR1 SGHRS and CDR2 YFSETQ. J was trimmed by 3 bases and V by 0 bases; bases with no gene match: 3. The CDR3 length is 15 residues. CDR3 residues: CASSLVASGYNEQFF. Here the CDR3 DNA reads TGCGCCAGCAGCTTGGTGGCTAGCGGCTACAATGAGCAGTTCTTC.

V gene TRBV12-5 combines with J gene TRBJ2-7; 8 bases are shared with TRBD1. With V trimmed by 5 bases and J by 7 bases, 10 bases remained unmatched. CDR1 is LGHNT and CDR2 is FRNRAP in the germline V gene. The CDR3 runs to 14 residues. The CDR3 DNA reads TGTGCTAGTGGTCCCGGGACAGGCCTGAGAGAGCAGTACTTC. Translated, it gives CASGPGTGLREQYF.

V gene TRBV15 combines with J gene TRBJ1-2, with 7 nucleotides matching TRBD1. The germline V gene has CDR1 LNHNV and CDR2 YYDKDF (reference sequence). After removal of 1 base from V and 3 bases from J, the junction contained 5 bases not matched to a gene. The CDR3 consists of 15 residues. The CDR3 nucleotides are TGTGCCACCAGCAGAGTGAGGGGGCCCTACTATGGCTACACCTTC. Translated: CATSRVRGPYYGYTF.

This clone has more than one count but fewer than ten. V usage is TRBV7-9 and J usage is TRBJ1-1, with D possibly matching TRBD1 (5 bases). V dropped 3 bases and J dropped 4 bases, with 9 bases sitting between them. Germline V lookup: CDR1 SEHNR, CDR2 FQNEAQ (reference sequence). The CDR3 length is 13 residues. CDR3 protein: CASSFEGPTEAFF. The CDR3 nucleotides read TGTGCCAGCAGCTTTGAGGGGCCCACTGAAGCTTTCTTT.

This rearrangement joins TRBV28 to TRBJ2-1, with 9 nucleotides matching TRBD1. V lost 7 bases to trimming and J lost 4 bases; unmatched junction nucleotides: 5. CDR3 size: 14 residues. Germline CDR1 and CDR2: MDHEN and SYDVKM. The CDR3 DNA reads as TGTGCCAGCACGGTGGGACAGGGTTACAATGAGCAGTTCTTC. As protein: CASTVGQGYNEQFF.

The sample holds a few counts of this clone. This sequence joins TRBV10-3 and TRBJ1-3; TRBD1 aligns across 10 bases. The trim removed 10 bases at V and 0 bases at J, leaving 3 bases unmatched. The CDR3 loop spans 14 amino acids. Germline CDR1 and CDR2: ENHRY and SYGVKD. The CDR3 loop is CATGQGSSGNTIYF. CDR3 sequence (DNA): TGTGCCACGGGACAGGGGAGCTCTGGAAACACCATATATTTT.

The chain combines TRBV2 with TRBJ1-6, with D perhaps matching TRBD1 (6 bases). V was trimmed by 10 bases and J by 8 bases, leaving 27 bases between them. CDR1 and CDR2 from the germline V gene are SNHLY and FYNNEI. This CDR3 is 17 amino acids long. The CDR3 reads CATHRRDTRSSDSPLHF. As DNA, the CDR3 is TGTGCCACCCATAGGAGGGACACGAGAAGCTCTGATTCACCCCTCCACTTT.

The genes are TRBV11-2 and TRBJ1-1; 8 bases line up with TRBD1. Germline V CDR1 and CDR2: SGHAT, FQNNGV. V shed 2 bases and J 6 bases; nucleotides not matched to a gene: 5. The CDR3 length is 14 residues. In DNA, the CDR3 is TGTGCCAGCAGCTTAAATCAGGGGGCAGCTGAAGCTTTCTTT. Protein sequence: CASSLNQGAAEAFF.

The chain couples TRBV5-1 to TRBJ1-1; D is perhaps TRBD1 (5 bases). In germline, CDR1 is SGHRS, CDR2 YFSETQ. Deletions cut 0 bases from V and 2 bases from J, with 11 bases between. The CDR3 covers 15 residues. CDR3: CASSLEGVINTEAFF. CDR3 nucleotide sequence: TGCGCCAGCAGCTTGGAAGGGGTAATTAACACTGAAGCTTTCTTT.

The genes are TRBV7-2 and TRBJ2-5; 11 bases are shared with TRBD2. J was trimmed by 1 base and V by 3 bases; bases with no gene match: 4. The CDR3 sequence is 16 residues long. The germline V gene has CDR1 SGHTA and CDR2 FQGNSA. The CDR3 DNA is TGTGCCAGCAGCTTTAATAGCGGGGGGGGCCAAGAGACCCAGTACTTC. Residues: CASSFNSGGGQETQYF.

This chain connects TRBV7-9 to TRBJ2-1, with a weak D call TRBD2 (6 bases). The CDR3 contains 14 residues. The V gene's germline CDR1 is SEHNR and CDR2 FQNEAQ (reference sequence). The V and J ends lost 5 bases and 7 bases respectively, with 15 bases between them. The CDR3 region is CASSPSTSQNEQFF. DNA for the CDR3: TGTGCCAGCAGCCCATCAACTAGCCAGAATGAGCAGTTCTTC.

The chain joins TRBV9 to TRBJ1-3, with a tentative D call TRBD1 (5 bases). This CDR3 has 15 amino acids. V was trimmed by 0 bases and J by 2 bases, leaving 9 bases between them. Per germline, CDR1 SGDLS and CDR2 YYNGEE. The CDR3 loop reads CASSVVGGTGNTIYF. CDR3 sequence (DNA): TGTGCCAGCAGCGTAGTTGGGGGGACTGGAAACACCATATATTTT. The full variable domain, completed using reference TRBV9 and TRBJ1-3, is DSGVTQTPKHLITATGQRVTLRCSPRSGDLSVYWYQQSLDQGLQFLIQYYNGEERAKGNILERFSAQQFPDLHSELNLSSLELGDSALYFCASSVVGGTGNTIYFGEGSWLTVV.

This clone was detected only once. V gene TRBV6-4 combines with J gene TRBJ2-2; no definite D call. V lost 3 bases, J lost 0 bases, and 11 bases lay in between. CDR1 and CDR2 from the germline V gene are MRHNA and SNTAGT. This CDR3 has 16 amino acids. CDR3 bases: TGTGCCAGCAGTGAGATGGATCCCGCGAACACCGGGGAGCTGTTTTTT. This codes for CASSEMDPANTGELFF.

The chain employs TRBV9 and TRBJ2-7; 9 nucleotides match TRBD1. This CDR3 comprises 15 residues. The V and J ends lost 2 bases and 3 bases, in that order; junction bases with no gene match: 6. Germline assignment: CDR1 SGDLS and CDR2 YYNGEE. CDR3 in amino acids: CASSVDRGFVYEQYF. CDR3 nucleotide sequence: TGTGCCAGCAGCGTCGACAGGGGGTTTGTCTACGAGCAGTACTTC.

The chain employs TRBV9 and TRBJ2-7; TRBD2 agrees at 9 bases. The J segment lost 3 bases and the V segment lost 8 bases, leaving 6 bases of the junction unmatched. CDR3 length: 13 amino acids. Germline V gives CDR1 SGDLS, CDR2 YYNGEE. The CDR3 DNA is TGTGCCAGTAGTTGGCGGGGGGGCTACGAGCAGTACTTC. Its translation: CASSWRGGYEQYF.

This clone turned up a few times. V gene TRBV7-9 combines with J gene TRBJ1-1, with a tentative D call TRBD1 (5 bases). The V end was cut by 4 bases, the J end by 6 bases, with 18 bases between. The CDR3 spans 15 residues. In germline, CDR1 is SEHNR, CDR2 FQNEAQ (reference sequence). CDR3 sequence: CASSYGVRGGAEAFF. The CDR3 nucleotides read TGTGCCAGCAGCTACGGGGTAAGGGGTGGGGCTGAAGCTTTCTTT.

The rearrangement joins TRBV5-4 to TRBJ2-3, with D maybe TRBD1 (5 bases). The ends were cut back, 0 bases at V and 2 bases at J, with 13 bases in the middle. The CDR3 loop spans 16 amino acids. CDR1 is SGHNT and CDR2 is YYREEE in the germline V gene (reference sequence). The CDR3 reads CASSLGGQGFTDTQYF. The CDR3 DNA reads as TGTGCCAGCAGCTTGGGGGGCCAGGGCTTCACAGATACGCAGTATTTT. Complete variable domain (other parts from reference TRBV5-4 and TRBJ2-3): ETGVTQSPTHLIKTRGQQVTLRCSSQSGHNTVSWYQQALGQGPQFIFQYYREEENGRGNFPPRFSGLQFPNYSSELNVNALELDDSALYLCASSLGGQGFTDTQYFGPGTRLTVL.

The rearrangement joins TRBV7-9 to TRBJ2-7; D is uncertain. V was pared by 0 bases and J by 1 base, with 19 bases between. Germline lookup yields CDR1 SEHNR and CDR2 FQNEAQ (reference sequence). The CDR3 is made up of 18 amino acids. The CDR3, as DNA: TGTGCCAGCAGCTTAGCAGGGTCAGGCCCTCTTCCTTCCTACGAGCAGTACTTC. Translated: CASSLAGSGPLPSYEQYF.

The chain employs TRBV5-1 and TRBJ1-6, with D maybe TRBD1 (5 bases). The germline V gene has CDR1 SGHRS and CDR2 YFSETQ. CDR3 size: 12 residues. Between the trimmed V and J ends, which lost 3 bases and 7 bases, there was a span of 5 bases. The CDR3 sequence is CASSSGNSPLHF. CDR3 bases: TGCGCCAGCAGCTCAGGGAATTCACCCCTCCACTTT.

The chain couples TRBV9 to TRBJ1-6; D call uncertain. CDR3 size: 14 residues. V was clipped by 0 bases and J by 15 bases, with 16 bases between them. Germline assignment: CDR1 SGDLS and CDR2 YYNGEE. The CDR3: CASSVGRAAAHLHF. CDR3 DNA: TGTGCCAGCAGCGTAGGTCGCGCCGCGGCTCACCTCCACTTT.

This clone was detected a few times. V is TRBV6-5 and J is TRBJ1-6, with unresolved D. V was trimmed by 11 bases and J by 4 bases, leaving 9 bases between them. There are 12 residues in the CDR3. Germline V CDR1 and CDR2: MNHEY, SVGAGI. The CDR3 sequence: CASNQYNSPLHF. For the CDR3, the DNA is TGTGCCTCCAACCAGTATAATTCACCCCTCCACTTT.